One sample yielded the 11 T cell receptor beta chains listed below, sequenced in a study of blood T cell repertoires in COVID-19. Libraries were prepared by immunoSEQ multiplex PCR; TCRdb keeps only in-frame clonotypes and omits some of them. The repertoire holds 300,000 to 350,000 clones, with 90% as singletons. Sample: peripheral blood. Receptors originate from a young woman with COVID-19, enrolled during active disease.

CDR3: CASSQDTGTGSYNSPLHF. CDR3 sequence (DNA): TGTGCCAGCAGCCAAGATACCGGGACAGGGAGTTATAATTCACCCCTCCACTTT. J is TRBJ1-6 and V is TRBV14, with TRBD1 matching 9 bases. The CDR3 sequence is 18 residues long. Germline values: CDR1 SGHDN, CDR2 FVKESK. V trimming: 0 bases; J trimming: 4 bases; junction bases outside the gene matches: 7.

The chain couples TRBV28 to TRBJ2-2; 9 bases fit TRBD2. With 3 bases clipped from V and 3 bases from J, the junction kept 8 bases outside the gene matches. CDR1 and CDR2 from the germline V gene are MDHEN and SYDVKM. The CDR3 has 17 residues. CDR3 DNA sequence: TGTGCCAGCAGTTTGGCCCTAGCGGGAATACACACCGGGGAGCTGTTTTTT. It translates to CASSLALAGIHTGELFF.

The CDR3 nucleotides are TGTGCCTCAAGCCAGAGGTTCGATGAGCAGTTCTTC. Its translation is CASSQRFDEQFF. This chain links TRBV6-5 with TRBJ2-1; no clear D gene. CDR1 is MNHEY and CDR2 is SVGAGI in the germline V gene. This CDR3 contains 12 residues. The V and J ends lost 11 bases and 8 bases respectively, with 16 bases between them.

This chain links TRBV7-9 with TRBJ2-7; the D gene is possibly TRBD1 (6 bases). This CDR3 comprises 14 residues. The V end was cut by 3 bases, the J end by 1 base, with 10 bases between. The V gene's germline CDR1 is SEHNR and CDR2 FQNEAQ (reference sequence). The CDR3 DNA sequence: TGTGCCAGCAGCTTTATAGGGGGTTCCTACGAGCAGTACTTC. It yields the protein CASSFIGGSYEQYF.

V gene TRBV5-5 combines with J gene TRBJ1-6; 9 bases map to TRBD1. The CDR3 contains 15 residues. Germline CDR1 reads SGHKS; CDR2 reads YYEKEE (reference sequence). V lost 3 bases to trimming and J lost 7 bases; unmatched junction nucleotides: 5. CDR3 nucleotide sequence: TGTGCCAGCAGCTCCGGACAGGGGTGGAATTCACCCCTCCACTTT. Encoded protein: CASSSGQGWNSPLHF.

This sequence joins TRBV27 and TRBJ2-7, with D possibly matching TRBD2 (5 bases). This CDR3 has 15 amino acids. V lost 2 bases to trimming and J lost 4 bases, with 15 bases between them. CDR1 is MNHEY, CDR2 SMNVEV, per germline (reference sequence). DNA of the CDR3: TGTGCCAGCAGTTTAACTGGAGGACCGGGATACGAGCAGTACTTC. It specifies CASSLTGGPGYEQYF.

Here the CDR3 reads CASSEGTGYEQYF. The CDR3 region has the DNA TGTGCCAGCAGCGAGGGGACAGGCTACGAGCAGTACTTC. The V and J genes are TRBV9 and TRBJ2-7, with TRBD1 matching 8 bases. Trimming at V came to 3 bases and at J to 3 bases, leaving 2 bases not matched to a gene. Per the germline V gene, CDR1 is SGDLS and CDR2 is YYNGEE. This CDR3 spans 13 amino acids.

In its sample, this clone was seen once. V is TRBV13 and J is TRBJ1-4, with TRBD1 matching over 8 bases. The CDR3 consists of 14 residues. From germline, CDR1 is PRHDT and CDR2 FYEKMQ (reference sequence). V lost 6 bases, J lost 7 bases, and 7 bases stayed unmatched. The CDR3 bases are TGTGCCAGCAGTACCCGGCAGGGGGCTGAAAAACTGTTTTTT. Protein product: CASSTRQGAEKLFF.

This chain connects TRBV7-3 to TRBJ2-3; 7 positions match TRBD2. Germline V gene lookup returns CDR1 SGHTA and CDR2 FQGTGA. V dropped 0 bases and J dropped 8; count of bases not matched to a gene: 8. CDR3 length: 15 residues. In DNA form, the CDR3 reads TGTGCCAGCAGCTTAACTTCTGGCGGGAGTTCTACGCAGTATTTT. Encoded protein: CASSLTSGGSSTQYF.

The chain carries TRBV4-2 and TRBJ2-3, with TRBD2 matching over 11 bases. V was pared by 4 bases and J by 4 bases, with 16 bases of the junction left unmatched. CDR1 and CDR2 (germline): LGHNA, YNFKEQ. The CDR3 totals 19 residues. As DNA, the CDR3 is TGTGCCAGCAGCCCAGAAGTTGGGATTACTAGCGGGAGCGCAGATACGCAGTATTTT. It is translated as CASSPEVGITSGSADTQYF.

The CDR3 is CASSLAYSDTQYF. The CDR3 nucleotides are TGTGCCAGCAGTTTAGCGTACTCAGATACGCAGTATTTT. The chain employs TRBV12-3 or TRBV12-4 and TRBJ2-3; no clear D gene. With 0 bases removed from V and 4 bases from J, the gap between germline ends came to 5 bases. This CDR3 contains 13 residues.